This is a list of T cell receptor beta chains from one sample in a study of human T cells and chemical hapten exposure. TCRdb ran MiXCR on the reads and lists one entry per CDR3 protein. The repertoire holds about 120,000 distinct CDR3 sequences, with approximately 9% as singletons. Sequencing input: whole blood. These receptors all come from a human donor in good health. Some clones in this sample may be carry-over from other donors' samples. Each CDR3 is given with its conserved first and last residue. D genes are given only for firm matches. Part of the rows lack a size; the others show once, few, many or a class for expanded clones.

>TRBJ1-3|.|TRBV5-1|.
TGCGCCAGCAGCTTGGAGGCAATCGGAGTCTCTGGAAACACCATATATTTT
CASSLEAIGVSGNTIYF
>TRBJ2-1|.|TRBV20-1|.
TGCAGTGCCAAGAAGCTAGTGACCGGCAATGAGCAGTTCTTC
CSAKKLVTGNEQFF
>TRBJ2-7|TRBD1|TRBV29-1|few
TGCAGCGTTGAGTGGCCAGGACAGGGTAACAACGAGCAGTACTTC
CSVEWPGQGNNEQYF
>TRBJ1-2|.|TRBV5-1|few
TGCGCCAGCAGCCCCCCTGGAATTGATGGCTACACCTTC
CASSPPGIDGYTF
>TRBJ2-3|TRBD2|TRBV12-3/TRBV12-4|.
TGTGCCAGCAGTTCCCGACTAGCGGGAGTCACAGATACGCAGTATTTT
CASSSRLAGVTDTQYF
>TRBJ2-2|.|TRBV14|.
TGTGCCAGCAGCCAAGTACTGCCCAGGGGTACAACCGGGGAGCTGTTTTTT
CASSQVLPRGTTGELFF
>TRBJ1-1|.|TRBV5-1|few
TGCGCCAGCAGCGCGACAGCGAGCAACACTGAAGCTTTCTTT
CASSATASNTEAFF
>TRBJ1-1|.|TRBV12-5|many
TGTGCTAGTGGTTTGGGATCTGGGACGAACACTGAAGCTTTCTTT
CASGLGSGTNTEAFF
>TRBJ1-6|.|TRBV7-2|many
TGTGCATGTCGGAGCTCCTATAATTCACCCCTCCACTTT
CACRSSYNSPLHF
>TRBJ2-2|.|TRBV20-1|.
TGCAGTGCTAGTCTCCGAAACACCGGGGAGCTGTTTTTT
CSASLRNTGELFF
>TRBJ2-7|.|TRBV5-1|many
TGCGCCAGCAGCTTCGACCTTAGCTCCTACGAGCAGTACTTC
CASSFDLSSYEQYF
>TRBJ1-2|.|TRBV29-1|.
TGCACCGTTCGGGGGGAGGGAAATTTATATGGCTACACCTTC
CTVRGEGNLYGYTF
>TRBJ1-5|.|TRBV7-2|few
TGTGCCAGCAGCTTAGCGGCCCAAAGAAATCAGCCCCAGCATTTT
CASSLAAQRNQPQHF
>TRBJ2-5|.|TRBV7-9|.
TGTGCCAGCAGCCCTTCCGGGGGACAGAGGGAAGAGACCCAGTACTTC
CASSPSGGQREETQYF
>TRBJ2-2|.|TRBV20-1|few
TGCAGTGCTAGAAGCGGAACGAACACCGGGGAGCTGTTTTTT
CSARSGTNTGELFF
>TRBJ2-1|.|TRBV5-1|.
TGCGCCAGCAGCTTGGACTGGACACCCTACAATGAGCAGTTCTTC
CASSLDWTPYNEQFF
>TRBJ1-1|TRBD1|TRBV18|.
TGTGCCAGCTCACCGAGAGGGGGCCGGACTGAAGCTTTCTTT
CASSPRGGRTEAFF
>TRBJ2-1|TRBD1|TRBV27|.
TGTGCCAGCAGTAAACAGGGGAATGAGCAGTTCTTC
CASSKQGNEQFF
>TRBJ2-6|TRBD1|TRBV5-1|.
TGCGCCAGCAGCTTGGGGACAGGCTTTAGTGGGGCCAACGTCCTGACTTTC
CASSLGTGFSGANVLTF
>TRBJ1-5|TRBD1|TRBV6-2/TRBV6-3|.
TGTGCCAGCAGTTACTCCGGGACAGGGGAACGATCCAATCAGCTCCAGCATTTT
CASSYSGTGERSNQLQHF
>TRBJ2-7|.|TRBV27|few
TGTGCCAGCAGTTTAGCATCCTCAGGGACCTACGAGCAGTACTTC
CASSLASSGTYEQYF
>TRBJ1-3|.|TRBV4-2|.
TGTGCCAGCAGCCAAGGATCCCCAGGGAGGTCTGGAAACACCATATATTTT
CASSQGSPGRSGNTIYF
>TRBJ1-4|.|TRBV9|.
TGTGCCAGCAGCGTAGGGGGAACTAATGAAAAACTGTTTTTT
CASSVGGTNEKLFF
>TRBJ2-6|.|TRBV19|.
TGTGCCAGTAGTATCTCGAATACTGTGGCCAACGTCCTGACTTTC
CASSISNTVANVLTF
>TRBJ1-5|.|TRBV6-5|.
TGTGCCAGCAGTTACTCTTTCGGTCAGCCCCAGCATTTT
CASSYSFGQPQHF
>TRBJ2-7|.|TRBV20-1|few
TGCAGTGCTAGAGATGCCAGGGGCCCCGAGCAGTACTTC
CSARDARGPEQYF
>TRBJ1-5|TRBD1|TRBV4-2|few
TGTGCCAGCAGCCAAGATGGGCAGGGGGGGCAGCCCCAGCATTTT
CASSQDGQGGQPQHF